This T cell receptor beta chain was sequenced in a study of cytomegalovirus exposure and HLA in healthy donors. Regarding the study as a whole: Later analysis placed DRB1 highest and HLA-C lowest in TCR association rates, which differed by HLA locus.

PCR used 60 Vbeta primers and 13 Jbeta primers. Only in-frame clones appear in the TCRdb table, and some are missing; sequencing was by immunoSEQ multiplex PCR. The repertoire consists of about 160,000 clones, with roughly nine tenths occurring once and the leading ten covering 0.75% to 0.95%. Comments on this clone: What it recognizes is unknown.

The CDR3 totals 14 residues. The junction had 9 bases not matched to a gene; V was cut back by 10 bases and J by 5 bases. Per the germline V gene, CDR1 is MDHEN and CDR2 is SYDVKM. This sequence joins TRBV28 and TRBJ1-4, with 8 bases lining up with TRBD1. Sequencing used PBMCs. This sequence originates from a woman aged 25 to 39 in good health and CMV-seronegative. The CDR3 nucleotides are TGTGCCACCAACGGTCAGGGGGCAAATGAAAAACTGTTTTTT. Amino acids: CATNGQGANEKLFF.